Listed below are T cell receptor beta chains from one sample, sequenced in a study of T cells in Graves' hyperthyroidism and ophthalmopathy. TCRdb itself ran the multiplex PCR reads through MiXCR, one entry per CDR3 protein. The sample lists about 700,000 distinct CDR3 sequences, 11% to 15% occurring once. The specimen sequenced was blood. The receptors derive from a woman younger than 30 with Graves' hyperthyroidism. Each CDR3 is given with its conserved first and last residue. The order of the fields is clone size, D gene, J gene, V gene, CDR3 DNA, CDR3 protein. D genes are given only for firm matches. Expanded clones are given a class, and other clones once, few, many or no size at all.

>few|NA|TRBJ2-1|TRBV20-1
TGCAGTGCCGACCTGAGGTTCTTC
CSADLRFF
>NA|NA|TRBJ2-7|TRBV28
TGTGCCAGCAGCGACGGGACAAATTACTCCTACGAGCAGTACTTC
CASSDGTNYSYEQYF
>few|NA|TRBJ1-5|TRBV20-1
TGCAGTGCTAGCTCCTACAGGGTCGGAAGCAATCAGCCCCAGCATTTT
CSASSYRVGSNQPQHF
>many|NA|TRBJ1-4|TRBV2
TGTGCCAGCAGCCCTGGCCTCGCGGGCCTCCAACTGTTTTTT
CASSPGLAGLQLFF
>many|TRBD2|TRBJ2-1|TRBV11-2
TGTGCCAGCAGCTTAGATCTAAGACTAGCGGGAGGCCTTCGGGGCAATGAGCAGTTCTTC
CASSLDLRLAGGLRGNEQFF
>few|TRBD2|TRBJ2-7|TRBV30
TGTGCCTGGACCCCACGGGGGGGTACCTACGAGCAGTACTTC
CAWTPRGGTYEQYF
>many|NA|TRBJ2-5|TRBV12-3/TRBV12-4
TGTGCCAGCAGTGCCATCGGGGGTCGTCGAGAGACCCAGTACTTC
CASSAIGGRRETQYF
>many|NA|TRBJ2-5|TRBV11-2
TGTGCCAGCAGCTTAGGGCTGCGAGGGGCCCAGTACTTC
CASSLGLRGAQYF
>few|TRBD2|TRBJ2-1|TRBV29-1
TGCAGCGTTGTAGGACGACTAGCGCGGTCGGCTGGGATGTTCTTC
CSVVGRLARSAGMFF
>many|NA|TRBJ2-1|TRBV28
TGTGCCAGCAGTCAAGGCGGAATCCTCGGCAATGAGCAGTTCTTC
CASSQGGILGNEQFF
>many|NA|TRBJ2-5|TRBV12-3/TRBV12-4
TGTGCCAGCAGTTTAGATAAGTGGCGGACGCTCTTACAACAAGAGACCCAGTACTTC
CASSLDKWRTLLQQETQYF
>NA|TRBD2|TRBJ2-2|TRBV11-2
TGTGCCAGCAGCCCCCGAGGGCGGGGGATGAACACCGGGGAGCTGTTTTTT
CASSPRGRGMNTGELFF
>NA|NA|TRBJ2-5|TRBV6-2/TRBV6-3
TGTGCCAGCACGAAGCAGAAAGAGACCCAGTACTTC
CASTKQKETQYF
>many|NA|TRBJ2-2|TRBV12-3/TRBV12-4
TGTGCCAGCATTCAAGGAGGGGGGCGCGAGCATAACACCGGGGAGCTGTTTTTT
CASIQGGGREHNTGELFF
>many|NA|TRBJ1-2|TRBV18
TGTGCCAGCTCGTACACCTCGACAGGTGAAGGCTACACCTTC
CASSYTSTGEGYTF
>many|NA|TRBJ1-1|TRBV10-1
TGCGCCAGCAGTGATCTCGGCTACACTGAAGCTTTCTTT
CASSDLGYTEAFF
>NA|TRBD2|TRBJ2-1|TRBV7-9
TGTGCCAGCAGCCCGTCCCGGGAGGGCCGGGAGTTCTTC
CASSPSREGREFF
>few|NA|TRBJ1-5|TRBV19
TGTGCCAGTAGTATGAGGCAGCGCAATCAGCCCCAGCATTTT
CASSMRQRNQPQHF